Presented here are 31 T cell receptor beta chains from one specimen sequenced in a study of blood T cell repertoires in COVID-19 (dated by TCRdb to 2018 to 2020). The library was prepared using the immunoSEQ multiplex PCR assay. In its TCRdb copy, this immuneACCESS table keeps in-frame sequences only and misses some clones. Where compared with another copy, unresolved V genes explain less than half of these, and the others have no known cause. Counted in this sample were some 290,000 clones; 75% to 90% of them appeared once. The top ten hold 2.2% of the sample. Sequences were obtained from peripheral blood. All receptors derive from a woman between 45 and 65 years old who had recovered from COVID-19.

The chain links TRBV19 to TRBJ1-2; TRBD1 aligns across 9 bases. Trimming took 5 bases from V and 1 from J; bases not matched to a gene: 5. The CDR3 runs to 15 residues. Per the germline V gene, CDR1 is LNHDA and CDR2 is SQIVND (reference sequence). In nucleotides, the CDR3 is TGTGCCAGTAGTCTGGGACAGGGACTTAACTATGGCTACACCTTC. Translating it yields CASSLGQGLNYGYTF.

The rearrangement uses TRBV19 and TRBJ2-2; D remains ambiguous. Between the trimmed V and J ends, which lost 8 bases and 5 bases, there was a span of 18 bases. The CDR3 sequence is 15 residues long. The germline CDR1 and CDR2 sequences are LNHDA and SQIVND (reference sequence). CDR3 bases: TGTGCCAGTGACCTCAAGAGTTTCGGGACCGGGGAGCTGTTTTTT. Translation gives CASDLKSFGTGELFF.

V usage is TRBV9 and J usage is TRBJ1-1; D not certain. CDR1 is SGDLS and CDR2 is YYNGEE in the germline V gene. The CDR3 loop spans 14 amino acids. V lost 0 bases and J 1 base, leaving 7 bases between the germline ends. CDR3 DNA: TGTGCCAGCAGCGTAGCGACACAGAACACTGAAGCTTTCTTT. Residues: CASSVATQNTEAFF. Based on the CDR3 plus reference TRBV9 and TRBJ1-1, the full variable domain is DSGVTQTPKHLITATGQRVTLRCSPRSGDLSVYWYQQSLDQGLQFLIQYYNGEERAKGNILERFSAQQFPDLHSELNLSSLELGDSALYFCASSVATQNTEAFFGQGTRLTVV.

The chain couples TRBV3-1 (or the pseudogene TRBV3-2) to TRBJ1-2, with 7 positions matching TRBD1. In germline, CDR1 is LGHDT, CDR2 YNNKEL (reference sequence). The CDR3 sequence is 13 residues long. Trimming cost V 5 bases and J 1 base; bases outside gene matches: 1. CDR3 region: CASSDRVNYGYTF. DNA for the CDR3: TGTGCCAGCAGCGACAGGGTTAACTATGGCTACACCTTC.

The chain has TRBV18 and TRBJ2-2; TRBD2 agrees at 7 bases. With V trimmed by 4 bases and J by 1 base, 6 bases remained unmatched. The CDR3 loop spans 16 amino acids. CDR1 is KGHSH, CDR2 LQKENI, per germline. The CDR3 DNA reads as TGTGCCAGCTCACTCACTCTAGCGGAGAACACCGGGGAGCTGTTTTTT. It specifies CASSLTLAENTGELFF.

With respect to this clone: One end of the junction varies from germline; a read error may be responsible. The chain couples TRBV7-7 to TRBJ2-7; 8 bases are shared with TRBD1. This CDR3 is 13 amino acids long. Germline CDR1 and CDR2: SSHAT and FNYEAQ (reference sequence). The CDR3 DNA is TGTGCTAGCAGCTTAGGGACAGGTTTCGAGCAGTACTTC. Translated, it gives CASSLGTGFEQYF.

In the case of this clone: The junction differs from germline at one of its ends, possibly a read error. J is TRBJ2-4 and V is TRBV2; D may be TRBD1 (5 bases). From germline, CDR1 is SNHLY and CDR2 FYNNEI. This CDR3 comprises 12 residues. Here the CDR3 reads CASREDSGIQYF. CDR3 DNA: TGTGCCAGCAGGGAAGACAGTGGCATTCAGTACTTC.

The genes are TRBV5-6 and TRBJ2-7; the D gene is possibly TRBD2 (6 bases). Germline CDR1 SGHDT, CDR2 YYEEEE. CDR3 size: 14 residues. V was cut by 4 bases and J by 2 bases, with 13 bases left in between. CDR3 sequence (DNA): TGTGCCAGCAGCGCGGGATGGCCTCCCTACGAGCAGTACTTC. Translated: CASSAGWPPYEQYF.

This clone appeared a single time. CDR3 in DNA: TGCGCCAGCAGCCGATCGGGCGGGGGGAACACCGGGGAGCTGTTTTTT. This codes for CASSRSGGGNTGELFF. The J gene is TRBJ2-2, the V gene TRBV5-1, with 7 bases fitting TRBD2. Per the germline V gene, CDR1 is SGHRS and CDR2 is YFSETQ. After removal of 4 bases from V and 1 base from J, the junction contained 7 bases not matched to a gene. This CDR3 contains 16 residues.

The genes are TRBV9 and TRBJ2-1; D uncertain. Trimming shortened V by 7 bases and J by 6 bases, and 11 bases separated the two germline ends. CDR1 and CDR2 from the germline V gene are SGDLS and YYNGEE. This CDR3 has 12 residues. CDR3 sequence reads: CASSRGRNEQFF. The DNA for the CDR3 is TGTGCCAGCTCGCGAGGCCGCAATGAGCAGTTCTTC.

The chain carries TRBV11-3 and TRBJ2-1, with TRBD2 matching over 11 bases. Germline loops: CDR1 SGHNT, CDR2 YENEEA. The trim removed 1 base at V and 10 bases at J, leaving 9 bases unmatched. CDR3 length: 16 residues. DNA of the CDR3: TGTGCCAGCAGCTTAGTATGCCTAGCGGGAGGCTGCGAGCAGTTCTTC. Its translation is CASSLVCLAGGCEQFF.

J is TRBJ1-4 and V is TRBV19, with D possibly TRBD1 on 6 matching bases. The V and J ends lost 4 bases and 4 bases respectively, with 19 bases between them. Germline V gene sequence: CDR1 LNHDA, CDR2 SQIVND (reference sequence). This CDR3 comprises 17 residues. In DNA form, the CDR3 reads TGTGCCAGTAGTAGTTACCGCGGCAGGGGCCATAATGAAAAACTGTTTTTT. It is translated as CASSSYRGRGHNEKLFF.

The chain links TRBV4-2 to TRBJ1-3, with D perhaps TRBD1 (6 bases). In germline, CDR1 is LGHNA, CDR2 YNFKEQ. CDR3 length: 15 residues. With 1 base removed from V and 1 base from J, the gap between germline ends came to 8 bases. The CDR3 loop reads CASSQGQDSGNTIYF. In nucleotides, the CDR3 is TGTGCCAGCAGCCAAGGACAGGATTCTGGAAACACCATATATTTT.

The V and J genes are TRBV7-9 and TRBJ2-2, with 10 bases lining up with TRBD1. Germline values: CDR1 SEHNR, CDR2 FQNEAQ (reference sequence). V was pared by 4 bases and J by 7 bases, with 9 bases of the junction left unmatched. This CDR3 is built from 16 residues. The CDR3 reads CASSSPGTGALGELFF. The CDR3, as DNA: TGTGCCAGCAGCTCCCCCGGGACAGGGGCACTCGGGGAGCTGTTTTTT.

This rearrangement joins TRBV6-5 to TRBJ1-5; D is unresolved. Germline V CDR1 and CDR2: MNHEY, SVGAGI. Trimming removed 7 bases from V and 1 base from J, with 14 bases in between. CDR3 size: 15 residues. CDR3 nucleotides: TGTGCCAGCACGAGCGCGGCGTGGAGCAATCAGCCCCAGCATTTT. This codes for CASTSAAWSNQPQHF.

This clone was counted a single time. The chain couples TRBV7-2 to TRBJ2-1, with 9 nucleotides matching TRBD2. V shed 0 bases and J 9 bases; nucleotides not matched to a gene: 6. CDR3 size: 15 residues. Germline V gives CDR1 SGHTA, CDR2 FQGNSA. The CDR3 region is CASSLASGSPPEQFF. CDR3 DNA sequence: TGTGCCAGCAGCTTAGCTAGCGGGAGTCCCCCTGAGCAGTTCTTC.

Turning to this clone: Other DNA variants within this sample encode the same CDR3. The chain employs TRBV3-1 (or the pseudogene TRBV3-2) and TRBJ2-1; D uncertain. CDR3 length: 13 amino acids. Trimming removed 0 bases from V and 6 bases from J, with 6 bases in between. Per the germline V gene, CDR1 is LGHDT and CDR2 is YNNKEL (reference sequence). The CDR3 DNA sequence: TGTGCCAGCAGCCAAGATCTACGCAATGAGCAGTTCTTC. Protein product: CASSQDLRNEQFF.

This sequence joins TRBV30 and TRBJ1-6; D is ambiguous. The germline V gene has CDR1 GTSNPN and CDR2 SVGIG (reference sequence). CDR3 size: 13 residues. Trimming shortened V by 6 bases and J by 6 bases, and 12 bases separated the two germline ends. The DNA of the CDR3 is TGTGCCTGTTCAGGTGGCAGTAATTCACCCCTCCACTTT. Its protein is CACSGGSNSPLHF.

The V and J genes are TRBV27 and TRBJ2-1; TRBD1 matches 8 bases. The CDR3 has 15 residues. V shed 3 bases, J shed 3 bases, and the junction held 4 bases outside the gene matches. Germline V gene sequence: CDR1 MNHEY, CDR2 SMNVEV (reference sequence). CDR3 in DNA: TGTGCCAGCAGTTTGACCGGGACAGGCTACAATGAGCAGTTCTTC. Protein: CASSLTGTGYNEQFF.

The gene calls are TRBV30 and TRBJ1-1; D remains ambiguous. From germline, CDR1 is GTSNPN and CDR2 SVGIG (reference sequence). This CDR3 has 11 amino acids. V lost 8 bases and J lost 1, with 8 bases in between. The CDR3 region is CAGSTNTEAFF. The CDR3 DNA sequence: TGTGCCGGCTCAACGAACACTGAAGCTTTCTTT.

The chain's CDR3 is CASSPTRPGEQFF. Here the CDR3 DNA reads TGTGCCAGCTCACCCACTAGGCCGGGGGAGCAGTTCTTC. The gene calls are TRBV18 and TRBJ2-1, with D perhaps matching TRBD2 (5 bases). Germline V CDR1 and CDR2: KGHSH, LQKENI. Trimming shortened V by 3 bases and J by 10 bases, and 13 bases separated the two germline ends. The CDR3 consists of 13 residues.

J is TRBJ2-3 and V is TRBV7-6; 9 bases match TRBD2. V lost 1 base and J lost 6; bases outside the gene matches: 23. Looked up from germline, CDR1 is SGHVS and CDR2 is FNYEAQ. The CDR3 extends over 21 amino acids. CDR3 in DNA: TGTGCCAGCAGCTTAGTCTTTAGCGGGAGAAAGGGAGCATTTGTTCTGGATACGCAGTATTTT. This codes for CASSLVFSGRKGAFVLDTQYF.

The rearrangement links TRBV7-3 to TRBJ1-2; 9 positions match TRBD1. V dropped 8 bases and J dropped 6; count of bases not matched to a gene: 7. The CDR3 has 13 amino acids. Germline CDR1 is SGHTA and CDR2 is FQGTGA. The CDR3 is CASARTGDHGYTF. CDR3 bases: TGTGCCAGCGCAAGGACAGGGGATCATGGCTACACCTTC.

The chain has TRBV10-2 and TRBJ2-5, with 11 bases that match TRBD2. This CDR3 region has 16 residues. The trim removed 4 bases at V and 5 bases at J, leaving 9 bases unmatched. Germline V CDR1 and CDR2: WSHSY, SAAADI. CDR3 residues: CASSAFSGRARETQYF. DNA for the CDR3: TGCGCCAGCAGTGCCTTTAGCGGGAGGGCCCGGGAGACCCAGTACTTC.

CDR3: CATSEYSDSPLHF. CDR3 bases: TGTGCCACCAGCGAATATTCGGATTCACCCCTCCACTTT. The J gene is TRBJ1-6, the V gene TRBV24-1; D ambiguous. V was trimmed by 7 bases and J by 8 bases, leaving 11 bases between them. CDR1 and CDR2 (germline): KGHDR, SFDVKD. The CDR3 extends over 13 amino acids.

The rearrangement uses TRBV7-9 and TRBJ2-7; D is perhaps TRBD1 (6 bases). This CDR3 spans 13 amino acids. Germline V lookup: CDR1 SEHNR, CDR2 FQNEAQ (reference sequence). Trimming pared 5 bases from V and 3 bases from J, leaving 11 bases between. CDR3 nucleotides: TGTGCCAGCAGCCTGGACAGAAGCTACGAGCAGTACTTC. This codes for CASSLDRSYEQYF.

This chain uses TRBV7-8 with TRBJ2-5; TRBD2 matches at 7 bases. J lost 5 bases, V lost 5 bases, and 11 bases had no gene match. Germline lookup yields CDR1 SGHVS and CDR2 FQNEAQ. The CDR3 is 15 residues long. CDR3 protein: CASSGSRLAWETQYF. CDR3 sequence (DNA): TGTGCCAGCAGCGGAAGTAGACTAGCCTGGGAGACCCAGTACTTC.

This clone was observed a handful of times. This rearrangement joins TRBV6-6 to TRBJ1-2; D gene uncertain. The CDR3 contains 14 residues. Germline V gives CDR1 MNHNY, CDR2 SVGAGI (reference sequence). V lost 4 bases to trimming and J lost 5 bases, with 14 bases between them. The CDR3 bases are TGTGCCAGCAGTTCCAACCTTGCGACATATGGCTACACCTTC. It translates to CASSSNLATYGYTF.

V usage is TRBV2 and J usage is TRBJ1-4; possibly TRBD1 for D (6 bases). Per the germline V gene, CDR1 is SNHLY and CDR2 is FYNNEI. The CDR3 loop spans 13 amino acids. The V end was cut by 4 bases, the J end by 7 bases, with 10 bases between. This CDR3 reads CASSVSTGEKLFF. CDR3 sequence (DNA): TGTGCCAGCAGTGTATCGACAGGTGAAAAACTGTTTTTT.

The genes are TRBV18 and TRBJ2-3; 12 nucleotides match TRBD2. CDR3 length equals 15 residues. The germline gives CDR1 KGHSH, CDR2 LQKENI. The J segment lost 5 bases and the V segment lost 3 bases, leaving 3 bases of the junction unmatched. CDR3 in DNA: TGTGCCAGCTCACCGCTAGCGGGGGGGAAAGATACGCAGTATTTT. Protein product: CASSPLAGGKDTQYF.

V usage is TRBV9 and J usage is TRBJ2-1; TRBD2 matches 12 bases. This CDR3 comprises 17 residues. Trimming took 0 bases from V and 8 from J; bases not matched to a gene: 9. Germline-derived CDR1 and CDR2 are SGDLS and YYNGEE. CDR3 sequence (DNA): TGTGCCAGCAGCGTAGATACTAGCGGGGGGAAGCTGGATGAGCAGTTCTTC. Its translation: CASSVDTSGGKLDEQFF.